The 26 T cell receptor beta chains in this list originate from one sample, sequenced in a study of T cell changes during pregnancy in multiple sclerosis. TCRdb's table, derived via immunoSEQ multiplex PCR, lists solely in-frame clones and lacks some. The table shows 50,000 or so clones, with about nine tenths occurring only once. The source was CD4+ T cells from peripheral blood mononuclear cells, collected after pregnancy. These TCRs come from a female donor with multiple sclerosis, enrolled in a pregnancy study.

There are a few counts of this clone. This sequence joins TRBV30 and TRBJ1-1; D call uncertain. Germline assignment: CDR1 GTSNPN and CDR2 SVGIG (reference sequence). Deletions cut 8 bases from V and 6 bases from J, with 13 bases between. This CDR3 region has 11 residues. CDR3: CAMGGRSEAFF. The CDR3 DNA reads as TGTGCCATGGGAGGTCGGTCTGAAGCTTTCTTT.

The rearrangement joins TRBV2 to TRBJ1-1; TRBD1 aligns across 11 bases. Germline V gives CDR1 SNHLY, CDR2 FYNNEI. V lost 6 bases and J lost 5; bases outside the gene matches: 8. This CDR3 has 15 amino acids. CDR3 sequence reads: CASRRGQGAGTEAFF. In DNA, the CDR3 is TGTGCCAGCAGAAGAGGACAGGGGGCAGGAACTGAAGCTTTCTTT. Full variable domain (outside the CDR3, taken from reference TRBV2 and TRBJ1-1): EPEVTQTPSHQVTQMGQEVILRCVPISNHLYFYWYRQILGQKVEFLVSFYNNEISEKSEIFDDQFSVERPDGSNFTLKIRSTKLEDSAMYFCASRRGQGAGTEAFFGQGTRLTVV.

This chain connects TRBV7-2 to TRBJ2-7, with a tentative D call TRBD2 (6 bases). Trimming took 1 base from V and 2 from J, leaving 9 bases between them. CDR3 size: 14 residues. Germline assignment: CDR1 SGHTA and CDR2 FQGNSA. CDR3 sequence reads: CASSLGLAAYEQYF. The DNA of the CDR3 is TGTGCCAGCAGCTTAGGTTTAGCGGCCTACGAGCAGTACTTC.

This clone was detected once. The chain links TRBV15 to TRBJ1-2, with D tentatively TRBD1 (6 bases). The germline V gene has CDR1 LNHNV and CDR2 YYDKDF (reference sequence). Trimming cost V 2 bases and J 2 bases, with 18 bases left between them. The CDR3 is 17 residues long. The CDR3 sequence: CATSRYANRDANYGYTF. As DNA, the CDR3 is TGTGCCACCAGCAGATACGCAAACAGGGATGCCAACTATGGCTACACCTTC.

The rearrangement links TRBV6-1 to TRBJ2-1; D remains ambiguous. The V end lost 0 bases, the J end lost 1 base, and 7 bases lay between the germline ends. The CDR3 length is 15 residues. Germline CDR1 MNHNS, CDR2 SASEGT. CDR3 sequence (DNA): TGTGCCAGCAGTGAAGCGCCAGGATCCTACAATGAGCAGTTCTTC. This sequence encodes CASSEAPGSYNEQFF.

A word on this clone: Different DNA sequences within this sample yield the same CDR3. The V gene is TRBV7-6, the J gene TRBJ2-3, with D tentatively TRBD2 (5 bases). V dropped 5 bases and J dropped 3 bases, with 9 bases sitting between them. Germline V gene sequence: CDR1 SGHVS, CDR2 FNYEAQ. CDR3 length: 13 amino acids. The CDR3 is CASSPGLTDTQYF. CDR3 DNA sequence: TGTGCCAGCAGCCCCGGACTGACAGATACGCAGTATTTT. The entire variable domain, with the rest obtained from reference TRBV7-6 and TRBJ2-3, is as follows: GAGVSQSPRYKVTKRGQDVALRCDPISGHVSLYWYRQALGQGPEFLTYFNYEAQQDKSGLPNDRFSAERPEGSISTLTIQRTEQRDSAMYRCASSPGLTDTQYFGPGTRLTVL.

This clone has just one count. The V gene is TRBV5-6, the J gene TRBJ2-4, with 7 positions matching TRBD1. Germline V gives CDR1 SGHDT, CDR2 YYEEEE. CDR3 length equals 15 residues. With V trimmed by 4 bases and J by 0 bases, 4 bases remained unmatched. The CDR3 protein is CASSRDSLAKNIQYF. In nucleotides, the CDR3 is TGTGCCAGCAGCAGGGACAGCTTAGCCAAAAACATTCAGTACTTC.

V and J are TRBV19 and TRBJ2-1; 12 nucleotides agree with TRBD2. The V gene's germline CDR1 is LNHDA and CDR2 SQIVND (reference sequence). The CDR3 has 16 residues. The V and J ends lost 2 bases and 7 bases, in that order; junction bases with no gene match: 6. CDR3 protein: CASSITGGLAGNEQFF. CDR3 nucleotides: TGTGCCAGTAGTATAACCGGAGGACTAGCGGGAAATGAGCAGTTCTTC.

The chain recombines TRBV5-5 with TRBJ2-2; 11 bases align to TRBD1. V trimming: 1 base; J trimming: 5 bases; junction bases outside the gene matches: 4. Germline values: CDR1 SGHKS, CDR2 YYEKEE (reference sequence). This CDR3 has 16 amino acids. DNA of the CDR3: TGTGCCAGCAGCTTGACGGACAGGGGGCATACCGGGGAGCTGTTTTTT. Translating gives CASSLTDRGHTGELFF. Variable domain in full (rest from reference TRBV5-5 and TRBJ2-2): DAGVTQSPTHLIKTRGQQVTLRCSPISGHKSVSWYQQVLGQGPQFIFQYYEKEERGRGNFPDRFSARQFPNYSSELNVNALLLGDSALYLCASSLTDRGHTGELFFGEGSRLTVL.

This chain connects TRBV5-6 to TRBJ1-5; D possibly corresponds to TRBD1 (5 bases). The V gene lost 2 bases and the J gene lost 6 bases, with 9 bases spanning the gap. The CDR3 spans 13 residues. Germline CDR1 and CDR2: SGHDT and YYEEEE. The CDR3 region is CASSFQGSQPQHF. DNA for the CDR3: TGTGCCAGCAGCTTCCAGGGAAGTCAGCCCCAGCATTTT.

This clone has a single count. V and J are TRBV7-8 and TRBJ2-7; D remains ambiguous. The CDR3 is 14 residues long. CDR1 SGHVS and CDR2 FQNEAQ come from the germline V gene. Deletions cut 1 base from V and 3 bases from J, with 10 bases between. The CDR3 DNA reads as TGTGCCAGCAGCTTAGAAACTGAGGTCTACGAGCAGTACTTC. This encodes CASSLETEVYEQYF. Looking up the rest from reference TRBV7-8 and TRBJ2-7 gives the full variable domain: GAGVSQSPRYKVAKRGQDVALRCDPISGHVSLFWYQQALGQGPEFLTYFQNEAQLDKSGLPSDRFFAERPEGSVSTLKIQRTQQEDSAVYLCASSLETEVYEQYFGPGTRLTVT.

The rearrangement uses TRBV6-5 and TRBJ1-2; tentatively, D is TRBD1 (5 bases). There are 13 residues in the CDR3. The V and J ends lost 0 bases and 7 bases respectively, with 9 bases between them. CDR1 is MNHEY and CDR2 is SVGAGI in the germline V gene. CDR3 in DNA: TGTGCCAGCAGTTACTCGGGGGGAAGTGGCTACACCTTC. It yields the protein CASSYSGGSGYTF.

The chain is built from TRBV7-6 and TRBJ2-2; 9 bases align to TRBD1. This CDR3 region has 15 residues. Germline V gene data show CDR1 as SGHVS and CDR2 as FNYEAQ. After removal of 5 bases from V and 1 base from J, the junction contained 2 bases not matched to a gene. CDR3 in amino acids: CASSRGQGNTGELFF. In DNA, the CDR3 is TGTGCCAGCAGCCGGGGACAGGGGAACACCGGGGAGCTGTTTTTT.

The genes are TRBV4-3 and TRBJ1-4; D is perhaps TRBD1 (6 bases). V shed 0 bases and J shed 6 bases, with 11 bases lying between them. The CDR3 covers 15 residues. Per the germline V gene, CDR1 is LGHNA and CDR2 is YSLEER. In nucleotides, the CDR3 is TGCGCCAGCAGCCAAGAAGGGGGGGCGGATGAAAAACTGTTTTTT. It yields the protein CASSQEGGADEKLFF.

The chain joins TRBV5-1 to TRBJ2-7, with D possibly being TRBD1 (5 bases). The length of the CDR3 is 12 residues. The V end lost 8 bases, the J end lost 3 bases, and 12 bases lay between the germline ends. Germline CDR1 and CDR2: SGHRS and YFSETQ. CDR3 sequence: CARKEDSYEQYF. CDR3 bases: TGCGCCAGAAAAGAAGACAGCTACGAGCAGTACTTC. The whole variable domain, filled in from reference TRBV5-1 and TRBJ2-7, reads KAGVTQTPRYLIKTRGQQVTLSCSPISGHRSVSWYQQTPGQGLQFLFEYFSETQRNKGNFPGRFSGRQFSNSRSEMNVSTLELGDSALYLCARKEDSYEQYFGPGTRLTVT.

The rearrangement joins TRBV14 to TRBJ2-3, with 11 positions matching TRBD2. Germline CDR1 reads SGHDN; CDR2 reads FVKESK. Trimming cost V 4 bases and J 0 bases; bases outside gene matches: 6. The CDR3 loop spans 17 amino acids. The DNA for the CDR3 is TGTGCCAGCAGCCGCGGACTAGCGGGCCCTAGCACAGATACGCAGTATTTT. Encoded protein: CASSRGLAGPSTDTQYF. Full variable domain (rest looked up from reference TRBV14 and TRBJ2-3): EAGVTQFPSHSVIEKGQTVTLRCDPISGHDNLYWYRRVMGKEIKFLLHFVKESKQDESGMPNNRFLAERTGGTYSTLKVQPAELEDSGVYFCASSRGLAGPSTDTQYFGPGTRLTVL.

This chain connects TRBV4-3 to TRBJ2-3; the match to TRBD2 covers 11 bases. V trimming: 2 bases; J trimming: 3 bases; junction bases outside the gene matches: 10. This CDR3 comprises 18 residues. Germline V gene sequence: CDR1 LGHNA, CDR2 YSLEER. Written as DNA, the CDR3 is TGCGCCAGCAGCCAATGGCTAGCGGGAGGATCTGGTACAGATACGCAGTATTTT. Its translation is CASSQWLAGGSGTDTQYF.

J is TRBJ2-1 and V is TRBV7-9; 13 nucleotides line up with TRBD2. CDR3 length: 18 residues. V gave up 0 bases and J gave up 6 bases; unmatched junction bases: 8. CDR1 SEHNR and CDR2 FQNEAQ come from the germline V gene (reference sequence). Here the CDR3 reads CASSLALGTSGISNEQFF. CDR3 sequence (DNA): TGTGCCAGCAGCTTAGCCTTAGGGACTAGCGGGATATCCAATGAGCAGTTCTTC.

This clone was recorded once. The genes are TRBV4-1 and TRBJ2-1; TRBD2 agrees at 13 bases. CDR3 length equals 16 residues. The germline V gene encodes CDR1 MGHRA and CDR2 YSYEKL. V lost 4 bases to trimming and J lost 7 bases; unmatched junction nucleotides: 7. CDR3 residues: CASSRTSGSYVNEQFF. The CDR3, as DNA: TGCGCCAGCAGCCGGACTAGCGGGAGTTATGTAAATGAGCAGTTCTTC.

V gene TRBV19 combines with J gene TRBJ2-4; D call uncertain. The V and J ends lost 0 bases and 0 bases respectively, with 9 bases between them. The CDR3 sequence is 16 residues long. CDR1 LNHDA and CDR2 SQIVND come from the germline V gene (reference sequence). CDR3 coding DNA: TGTGCCAGTAGTATAGAGGGCCTCCTAGCCAAAAACATTCAGTACTTC. This gives the protein CASSIEGLLAKNIQYF.

This sequence joins TRBV7-2 and TRBJ2-4; the D is unclear. Germline V lookup: CDR1 SGHTA, CDR2 FQGNSA. CDR3 length: 18 residues. V was cut by 0 bases and J by 0 bases, with 15 bases left in between. The CDR3 spells CASSLAIPTALAKNIQYF. As DNA, the CDR3 is TGTGCCAGCAGCTTAGCGATACCTACAGCTCTAGCCAAAAACATTCAGTACTTC.

The chain joins TRBV9 to TRBJ2-7; perhaps TRBD2 as D (5 bases). V was shortened by 7 bases and J by 6 bases, with 20 bases between the two germline ends. Germline CDR1 and CDR2: SGDLS and YYNGEE. The CDR3 contains 14 residues. The CDR3 here is CASSGREAQGEQYF. The CDR3 DNA reads TGTGCCAGCTCGGGTCGGGAAGCCCAAGGCGAGCAGTACTTC.

This clone occurred once. The chain combines TRBV11-3 with TRBJ2-3; the match to TRBD1 covers 8 bases. The CDR3 is made up of 13 amino acids. CDR1 and CDR2 from the germline V gene are SGHNT and YENEEA. V lost 4 bases, J lost 6 bases, and 3 bases stayed unmatched. The CDR3 DNA reads as TGTGCCAGCAGCTCCAGGGGGCCCGATACGCAGTATTTT. The encoded protein is CASSSRGPDTQYF.

The rearrangement uses TRBV18 and TRBJ1-2, with 10 bases identical to TRBD1. After removal of 5 bases from V and 8 bases from J, the junction contained 5 bases not matched to a gene. This CDR3 spans 13 amino acids. Germline V lookup: CDR1 KGHSH, CDR2 LQKENI. Here the CDR3 reads CASSTDRGQGYTF. DNA of the CDR3: TGTGCCAGCTCAACCGACAGGGGGCAGGGCTACACCTTC.

The V call is TRBV28, the J call TRBJ2-7; TRBD1 agrees at 8 bases. This CDR3 comprises 14 residues. Trimming at V came to 6 bases and at J to 0 bases, leaving 4 bases not matched to a gene. The germline V gene has CDR1 MDHEN and CDR2 SYDVKM. CDR3 bases: TGTGCCAGCAGAGACAGGGGCAGCTCCTACGAGCAGTACTTC. Protein product: CASRDRGSSYEQYF.

This clone was recorded once. V gene TRBV7-4 combines with J gene TRBJ2-1, with 7 nucleotides matching TRBD2. The trim removed 2 bases at V and 1 base at J, leaving 8 bases unmatched. Germline CDR1 and CDR2: SGHVT and SQSDAQ. The CDR3 spans 17 residues. DNA of the CDR3: TGTGCCAGCAGCTTACGACTAGCTGAAGCGTCCTACAATGAGCAGTTCTTC. This codes for CASSLRLAEASYNEQFF. The whole variable domain, remainder taken from reference TRBV7-4 and TRBJ2-1, is GAGVSQSPRYKVAKRGRDVALRCDSISGHVTLYWYRQTLGQGSEVLTYSQSDAQRDKSGRPSGRFSAERPERSVSTLKIQRTEQGDSAVYLCASSLRLAEASYNEQFFGPGTRLTVL.